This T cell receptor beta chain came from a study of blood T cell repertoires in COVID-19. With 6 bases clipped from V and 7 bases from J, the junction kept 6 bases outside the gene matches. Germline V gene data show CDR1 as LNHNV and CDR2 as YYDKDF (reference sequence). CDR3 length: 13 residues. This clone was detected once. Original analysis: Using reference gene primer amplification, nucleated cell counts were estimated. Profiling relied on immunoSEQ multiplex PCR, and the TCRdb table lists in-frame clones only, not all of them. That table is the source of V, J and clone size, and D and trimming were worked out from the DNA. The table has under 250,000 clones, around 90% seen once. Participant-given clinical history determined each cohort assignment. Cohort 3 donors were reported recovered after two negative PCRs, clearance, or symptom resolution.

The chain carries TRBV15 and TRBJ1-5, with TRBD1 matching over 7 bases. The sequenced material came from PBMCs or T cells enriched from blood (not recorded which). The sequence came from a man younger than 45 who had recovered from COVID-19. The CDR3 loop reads CATRPQGMQPQHF. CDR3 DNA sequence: TGTGCCACCAGGCCACAGGGGATGCAGCCCCAGCATTTT.